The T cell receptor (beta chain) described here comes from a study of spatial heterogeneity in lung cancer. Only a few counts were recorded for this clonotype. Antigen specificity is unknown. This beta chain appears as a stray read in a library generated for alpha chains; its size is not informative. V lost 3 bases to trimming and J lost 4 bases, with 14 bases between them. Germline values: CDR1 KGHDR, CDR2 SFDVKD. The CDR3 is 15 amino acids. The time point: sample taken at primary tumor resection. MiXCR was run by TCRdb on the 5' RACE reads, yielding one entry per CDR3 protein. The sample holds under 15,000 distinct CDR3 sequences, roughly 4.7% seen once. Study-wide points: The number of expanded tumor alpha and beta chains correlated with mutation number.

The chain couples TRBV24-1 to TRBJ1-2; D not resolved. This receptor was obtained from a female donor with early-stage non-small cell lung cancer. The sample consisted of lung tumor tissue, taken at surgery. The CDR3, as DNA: TGTGCCACCAGTGATGGATCCGGGTCGGGCTATGGCTACACCTTC. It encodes CATSDGSGSGYGYTF.